Here is one T cell receptor beta chain with its context. This CDR3 is 12 amino acids long. Trimming pared 3 bases from V and 9 bases from J, leaving 11 bases between. Germline CDR1 and CDR2: MNHNS and SASEGT. This sample stems from a study of cytomegalovirus exposure and HLA in healthy donors. TCRdb keeps only in-frame clones here, not all; method: immunoSEQ multiplex PCR. This table has 99,000 or so clones, about 85% appearing once. Specimen: PBMCs. This chain joins TRBV6-1 and TRBJ1-1, with D possibly TRBD1 on 6 matching bases. This TCR was recovered from a woman aged 18 to 35 in good health and CMV-seropositive. The chain's CDR3 is CASSDVDSKAFF. The CDR3 region has the DNA TGTGCCAGCAGTGATGTGGACAGCAAAGCTTTCTTT.